This T cell receptor (beta chain) is from a study of tumor and adjacent non-tumor tissue in lung cancer (dated by TCRdb to 2016 to 2019). With respect to the entire study: Patients with adenocarcinoma (approximately 11), squamous cell carcinoma (2) and small cell lung cancer (1) were included in the cohort. Using bulk TCRbeta repertoires from some 15 lung cancer patients, the study set lung tumor tissue side by side with matched distant non-tumor lung tissue. Ages among the 15 or so patients ranged from roughly 30 to 85 years, there were roughly ten men and 5 women, and disease was at TNM stage I to III. In total, sequencing yielded 125,075,908 productive TCRbeta reads, which works out to an average of approximately 4.1 million reads per sample. A few dozen paired specimens, one tumor and one normal lung sample per patient, were profiled by TCRbeta CDR3 sequencing.

RNA was extracted from bulk unsorted tissue and checked for quality with a NanoDrop ND-1000 and an Agilent 2100. Newly diagnosed lung cancer patients without prior chemotherapy who had been admitted for thoracic surgery in China between August and November 2014 were enrolled as donors. Anyone who had undergone radiotherapy or chemotherapy before, or who had another cancer at the same time, was left out of the study. Surgical tissue pieces of about 1-2.1 cm3 were preserved in RNAlater solution and were kept at -80 degrees C until use. Concerning this clonotype itself: The antigen it recognizes is unknown. The junction does not match germline at one end; this may be a read error.

The library was built by means of multiplex PCR. Data came from an Illumina HiSeq 2500. Following protocols modified from ARM-PCR, the researchers constructed TCRbeta libraries through three rounds of nested PCR with primers (Table S4). PCR products of 200-500 bp were gel-excised and purified with the QIAquick gel extraction kit before sequencing. From the authors' description of their analysis: Reads were cleaned with Trimmomatic, merged with FLASH into complete CDR3 sequences, and assigned to V(D)J germline segments with MiTCR. Clonal diversity was calculated as the inverse Simpson's index using VDJtools. In-frame sequences without a premature stop codon were defined as productive reads. TCRdb itself trimmed the public reads at Q25 with fastp, ran MiXCR and retained productive beta chains. Rows merge per CDR3 protein into single entries with the most common DNA and genes. Here the V and J calls rest on TCRdb's processing, not on the authors' analysis. A total of 120,000 or so distinct CDR3 sequences appear in this sample, 66% of them only once. Around 13% of the sample comes from the top ten.

Broader findings and caveats from the paper: Tumor tissue showed significantly greater TCR diversity (inverse Simpson) than normal lung tissue (approximately 430 vs 150, P = 0.0075, Mann-Whitney U test). In normal lung, the top 100 clones accounted for a significantly larger cumulative share of the repertoire than in tumor tissue. Significantly higher TCR diversity was found in younger patients, and higher tumor TCR diversity was associated with shorter overall and disease-free survival. The cohort had only about 14 patients, and the authors noted that larger samples and more detailed clinical data are needed. Neither the sequencing platform nor unique molecular identifiers are mentioned in the methods. Peripheral blood was not sequenced, so blood TCRbeta repertoires in these lung cancer patients were not examined.

CDR1 and CDR2, looked up from the germline V gene, are SQVTM and ANQGSEA. Measured from the cysteine to the phenylalanine, the CDR3 is 15 residues long. Left in the record is the CDR3 DNA by itself, 45 bases read in frame from the first base. Rearrangement joined TRBV29-1 to TRBJ2-2; 8 bases in between match TRBD2. The sequence derives from a man in his thirties or forties with non-small cell lung cancer. The sample consisted of lung tumor tissue. This receptor has the CDR3 CSAETSGRKIGELFF. The DNA reads as follows: TGCAGCGCTGAAACTAGCGGTAGAAAAATCGGGGAGCTGTTTTTT.